This record concerns one TCR beta chain sequence. The target of this receptor is not known. Within one base of it there is no much larger clone, and no base qualities were kept. The library was prepared using the immunoSEQ multiplex PCR assay. Held by TCRdb, this immuneACCESS table contains in-frame sequences only and omits some clones. Under half of the omission traces to an unresolved V gene where checked; the cause of the rest is unknown. The sample table shows approximately 13,000 clones, and 70% to 90% are seen once. The top ten clonotypes cover 5.8% of the sample. This sample was taken from a study of chemoradiotherapy in HPV16-positive cancers (dated by TCRdb to 2022 to 2024). Background on the whole study: Candidate HPV-specific T-cell clones and common TCR motifs were defined by functional T-cell assays performed on cells from two HPV16-positive patients. The study asked whether T-cell immunity against the HPV oncoproteins E6 and E7 changes during chemoradiotherapy and whether it affects survival. The candidate HPV-specific TCRs and motifs were subsequently tracked in TCR repertoires obtained from some 90 patients with HPV-related cancers. Beyond this particular receptor, the publication reports: Only a couple of HPV16-positive patients were used to derive the functional definition of HPV-specific T cells, and the survival association was reported for HPV16-positive patients. In HPV16-positive patients, expansion of HPV-responsive T cells during chemoradiotherapy was associated with improved recurrence-free survival. Expansion of candidate HPV-specific clones and E7-related TCR motifs was observed in the tumor microenvironment during treatment, whereas no such expansion was observed for non-HPV-specific T cells.

According to the germline V gene, CDR1 reads MGHDK and CDR2 reads SYGVNS. The trim is 6 bases for V and 3 bases for J, with a gap of 12 bases between the germline ends. From the cysteine through the phenylalanine, the CDR3 covers 13 amino acids. CDR3 DNA only is kept here, 39 bases in frame from base 1. Because repertoires were sampled repeatedly during chemoradiotherapy, clonal expansion in the tumor microenvironment could be followed. Specimen: blood, collected from a patient who underwent chemoradiotherapy. The clonotype originates from a human donor with HPV-associated anogenital cancer. Here the chain combines TRBV25-1 and TRBJ2-7; the D region possibly corresponds to TRBD1 (6 bases align). The nucleotide sequence is given as TGTGCCAGCAGGGCGGACAGAAGCTACGAGCAGTACTTC. It encodes CASRADRSYEQYF.